These 15 T cell receptor beta chains came from one sample sequenced in a study of beta chain features in type 1 diabetes. General study results and limits: A moderate, significant TCRB CDR3 shortening appeared in type 1 diabetes across four CD4+ subsets.

As every portion of the isolated RNA was reverse transcribed, the sequencing read expressed TCRB transcripts. Only in-frame clones appear in the TCRdb table, and some are missing; sequencing was by immunoSEQ multiplex PCR. The sample has 280,000 or so clones; approximately 16% are singletons. These receptors' targets are unknown. Sequencing was done on a sample of naive CD4+ T cells from blood. The receptors were sampled from a man aged 18 to 29 with type 1 diabetes.

This clone was observed a few times. The chain couples TRBV11-2 to TRBJ1-1; D unresolved. The CDR3 is 13 amino acids. Per the germline V gene, CDR1 is SGHAT and CDR2 is FQNNGV. The germline V and J ends were trimmed by 8 bases and 4 bases, with 14 bases remaining between them. The chain's CDR3 is CASSGLGSTEAFF. The CDR3 DNA follows: TGTGCCAGCTCAGGTTTAGGGAGCACTGAAGCTTTCTTT.

The rearrangement links TRBV15 to TRBJ2-3; 13 bases agree with TRBD2. Germline values: CDR1 LNHNV, CDR2 YYDKDF (reference sequence). Losses at the gene ends were 5 bases for V and 2 bases for J; bases not matched to a gene: 4. The CDR3 runs to 16 residues. The CDR3 spells CATSRGLAGLTDTQYF. CDR3 DNA sequence: TGTGCCACCAGCCGGGGACTAGCGGGGCTCACAGATACGCAGTATTTT.

This rearrangement joins TRBV6-1 to TRBJ2-2, with a tentative D call TRBD1 (5 bases). In germline, CDR1 is MNHNS, CDR2 SASEGT. The CDR3 has 17 amino acids. Deletions cut 1 base from V and 5 bases from J, with 17 bases between. In nucleotides, the CDR3 is TGTGCCAGCAGTGAAGTAGGGCAGGGTATTTGGACCGGGGAGCTGTTTTTT. Residues: CASSEVGQGIWTGELFF.

This clone has a handful of counts. The chain combines TRBV7-2 with TRBJ2-7; TRBD2 aligns across 10 bases. Germline CDR1 reads SGHTA; CDR2 reads FQGNSA. CDR3 length equals 15 residues. J gave up 3 bases and V 6 bases, and 8 bases lay outside the gene matches. CDR3 amino acids: CASRSSGGTVYEQYF. The DNA of the CDR3 is TGTGCCAGCAGATCTAGCGGGGGTACGGTCTACGAGCAGTACTTC.

CDR3 sequence: CASSVNSGTVGNTIYF. The CDR3 coding sequence is TGTGCCAGCAGCGTCAACTCCGGGACAGTGGGAAACACCATATATTTT. The chain links TRBV7-2 to TRBJ1-3; 7 nucleotides line up with TRBD1. The CDR3 runs 16 residues. The V segment lost 5 bases and the J segment 4 bases; nucleotides outside the gene matches: 11. The germline CDR1 and CDR2 sequences are SGHTA and FQGNSA. Looking up the rest from reference TRBV7-2 and TRBJ1-3 gives the full variable domain: GAGVSQSPSNKVTEKGKDVELRCDPISGHTALYWYRQSLGQGLEFLIYFQGNSAPDKSGLPSDRFSAERTGGSVSTLTIQRTQQEDSAVYLCASSVNSGTVGNTIYFGEGSWLTVV.

V is TRBV5-1 and J is TRBJ2-7; D is undetermined. The CDR3 is made up of 16 amino acids. Germline V lookup: CDR1 SGHRS, CDR2 YFSETQ. V was trimmed by 0 bases and J by 5 bases, leaving 18 bases between them. CDR3 in amino acids: CASSLGFRELRHEQYF. DNA of the CDR3: TGCGCCAGCAGCTTGGGTTTCCGAGAGTTGCGGCACGAGCAGTACTTC.

This clone turned up a few times. In DNA, the CDR3 is TGCGCCAGCAGCTTGAATGGGGGACTAGTGAATACGCAGTATTTT. Protein product: CASSLNGGLVNTQYF. The chain joins TRBV5-1 to TRBJ2-3; TRBD2 aligns across 8 bases. This CDR3 spans 15 amino acids. Germline V gene lookup returns CDR1 SGHRS and CDR2 YFSETQ. With 1 base clipped from V and 7 bases from J, the junction kept 8 bases outside the gene matches.

V usage is TRBV30 and J usage is TRBJ1-2, with no clear D. Trimming took 0 bases from V and 3 from J, leaving 8 bases between them. CDR3 length: 13 residues. Germline values: CDR1 GTSNPN, CDR2 SVGIG (reference sequence). Here the CDR3 reads CAWSVGVDYGYTF. In nucleotides, the CDR3 is TGTGCCTGGAGTGTAGGAGTCGACTATGGCTACACCTTC.

This clone was observed a few times. V usage is TRBV6-5 and J usage is TRBJ1-4, with D maybe TRBD1 (5 bases). CDR1 is MNHEY, CDR2 SVGAGI, per germline. The CDR3 has 14 residues. The V and J ends lost 6 bases and 7 bases respectively, with 15 bases between them. DNA of the CDR3: TGTGCCAGCAGCTGGGGCCGTCTGGCTGAAAAACTGTTTTTT. Translation gives CASSWGRLAEKLFF.

This chain connects TRBV5-1 to TRBJ1-4; weak D call: TRBD1 (5 bases). CDR1 is SGHRS and CDR2 is YFSETQ in the germline V gene. This CDR3 comprises 15 residues. The germline V and J ends were trimmed by 4 bases and 2 bases, with 12 bases remaining between them. CDR3 sequence reads: CASSIQGSTNEKLFF. The CDR3 DNA sequence: TGCGCCAGCAGCATCCAGGGATCCACTAATGAAAAACTGTTTTTT.

The V gene is TRBV30, the J gene TRBJ1-1; 9 bases are shared with TRBD1. The germline V gene has CDR1 GTSNPN and CDR2 SVGIG (reference sequence). V was clipped by 4 bases and J by 3 bases; unmatched bases: 6. This CDR3 contains 14 residues. Here the CDR3 reads CAWNLQGAHTEAFF. The CDR3 region has the DNA TGTGCCTGGAATTTACAGGGGGCGCACACTGAAGCTTTCTTT.

The chain uses TRBV7-9 and TRBJ2-5; D remains unclear. V shed 6 bases and J shed 3 bases, with 8 bases lying between them. The CDR3 has 12 residues. Germline V lookup: CDR1 SEHNR, CDR2 FQNEAQ (reference sequence). The CDR3 bases are TGTGCCAGCAGGAGGCGGAAAGAGACCCAGTACTTC. Protein sequence: CASRRRKETQYF.

The chain carries TRBV6-6 and TRBJ1-1; TRBD1 matches 9 bases. The junction had 1 base not matched to a gene; V was cut back by 7 bases and J by 1 base. The germline V gene encodes CDR1 MNHNY and CDR2 SVGAGI (reference sequence). The CDR3 contains 13 residues. The CDR3 loop is CASKGQGNTEAFF. The CDR3 nucleotides are TGTGCCAGCAAGGGACAGGGGAACACTGAAGCTTTCTTT.

This clone was detected a few times. This chain joins TRBV5-6 and TRBJ1-2, with D hard to call. V lost 1 base and J 8 bases, leaving 21 bases between the germline ends. The CDR3 has 16 residues. The V gene's germline CDR1 is SGHDT and CDR2 YYEEEE. The CDR3 nucleotides read TGTGCCAGCAGCTTGTACGGGTACCACTCGAGTGAAGGCTACACCTTC. Amino acid sequence: CASSLYGYHSSEGYTF.

This clone was seen a handful of times. The V gene is TRBV9, the J gene TRBJ2-7; 10 nucleotides align to TRBD1. CDR3 length equals 14 residues. Germline CDR1 reads SGDLS; CDR2 reads YYNGEE. V shed 3 bases, J shed 6 bases, and the junction held 6 bases outside the gene matches. The CDR3 loop reads CASSATGTGVEQYF. Here the CDR3 DNA reads TGTGCCAGCAGCGCCACCGGGACAGGGGTCGAGCAGTACTTC.